This T cell receptor (beta chain) was sequenced in a study of cytomegalovirus exposure and HLA in healthy donors. This CDR3 contains 14 residues. The V and J ends lost 5 bases and 5 bases respectively, with 13 bases between them. The germline V gene encodes CDR1 SGHTA and CDR2 FQGNSA. In the PCR, 60 Vbeta and 13 Jbeta primers were used. Profiled with immunoSEQ multiplex PCR; TCRdb holds only in-frame clones, not every one. The sample has approximately 130,000 clones; approximately 75% are singletons. The V gene is TRBV7-2, the J gene TRBJ2-1; unclear D gene. Sequenced: PBMCs. The clonotype originates from a woman in her forties in good health and CMV-seropositive. CDR3 in amino acids: CASSLPGRNNEQFF. The CDR3 DNA reads as TGTGCCAGCAGCCTGCCAGGTAGGAACAATGAGCAGTTCTTC. Looking up the rest from reference TRBV7-2 and TRBJ2-1 gives the full variable domain: GAGVSQSPSNKVTEKGKDVELRCDPISGHTALYWYRQSLGQGLEFLIYFQGNSAPDKSGLPSDRFSAERTGGSVSTLTIQRTQQEDSAVYLCASSLPGRNNEQFFGPGTRLTVL.